This TCR beta chain was captured by sequencing in a study of blood T cell repertoires in COVID-19. Study at large: PBMCs, B-cell-depleted T cells, or T cells provided the cDNA or gDNA that made up the material.

Participant ages covered about 18 to 89 years across 20 to 30 US areas. Participants reported their clinical history, and cohort assignment relied on those reports. TCRdb's copy holds only in-frame clones and misses some; the assay was immunoSEQ multiplex PCR. The table includes hundreds of thousands of clones, 80% detected once. To note about this clone: The sample holds other DNA sequences that translate to the same CDR3.

V gave up 0 bases and J gave up 6 bases; unmatched junction bases: 3. The germline V gene has CDR1 SGHRS and CDR2 YFSETQ. The CDR3 runs 14 residues. This TCR was sampled from a man aged 25 to 45 with acute COVID-19. The chain recombines TRBV5-1 with TRBJ2-1; TRBD1 matches 7 bases. The sample was PBMCs or T cells enriched from blood (not recorded which). In nucleotides, the CDR3 is TGCGCCAGCAGCTTGGGACAGGGAGCCAATGAGCAGTTCTTC. It yields the protein CASSLGQGANEQFF.